The 9 T cell receptor beta chains below all came from one sample that was sequenced in a study of shared clonotypes between healthy human individuals. Here immunoSEQ multiplex PCR was the method, and the copy in TCRdb shows in-frame clones only, minus some. Of around 2.1 million clones listed, around 95% are singletons. Specimen: naive CD4+ T cells sorted from blood. Stated subset: CD45RA+ positively selected. These receptor sequences come from a young man in good health.

This chain links TRBV28 with TRBJ2-2, with no clear D. Germline values: CDR1 MDHEN, CDR2 SYDVKM. CDR3 length: 16 amino acids. V shed 7 bases and J shed 2 bases, with 17 bases lying between them. The CDR3 coding sequence is TGTGCCAGCACCAAAAGTTGGGCCGTCAACACCGGGGAGCTGTTTTTT. It translates to CASTKSWAVNTGELFF.

V usage is TRBV7-9 and J usage is TRBJ1-4; TRBD1 matches at 9 bases. The CDR3 loop spans 17 amino acids. Losses at the gene ends were 0 bases for V and 7 bases for J; bases not matched to a gene: 9. Germline CDR1 reads SEHNR; CDR2 reads FQNEAQ (reference sequence). This CDR3 is CASSLALRDREREKLFF. The CDR3 DNA sequence: TGTGCCAGCAGCTTAGCGCTCCGGGACAGGGAACGTGAAAAACTGTTTTTT. The full variable domain, rest sourced from reference TRBV7-9 and TRBJ1-4, is DTGVSQNPRHKITKRGQNVTFRCDPISEHNRLYWYRQTLGQGPEFLTYFQNEAQLEKSRLLSDRFSAERPKGSFSTLEIQRTEQGDSAMYLCASSLALRDREREKLFFGSGTQLSVL.

The chain employs TRBV6-5 and TRBJ1-1, with 9 bases that match TRBD1. After removal of 8 bases from V and 4 bases from J, the junction contained 11 bases not matched to a gene. The germline CDR1 and CDR2 sequences are MNHEY and SVGAGI. This CDR3 is 15 amino acids long. The CDR3 here is CASAGWGQGITEAFF. CDR3 nucleotide sequence: TGTGCCAGCGCGGGGTGGGGACAGGGAATCACTGAAGCTTTCTTT.

The chain links TRBV7-2 to TRBJ1-1; the D is unclear. CDR3 length: 17 amino acids. The germline gives CDR1 SGHTA, CDR2 FQGNSA. V gave up 1 base and J gave up 6 bases, with 21 bases separating them. DNA for the CDR3: TGTGCCAGCAGCTTAGAGCGCGGACCCACTAGGGTCGCTGAAGCTTTCTTT. It encodes CASSLERGPTRVAEAFF.

The V call is TRBV28, the J call TRBJ1-5; TRBD1 might be the D (5 bases). Trimming left V 3 bases short and J 0 bases short, with 12 bases between. Per germline, CDR1 MDHEN and CDR2 SYDVKM. The CDR3 has 16 amino acids. This CDR3 is CASSFPQGTSNQPQHF. The DNA for the CDR3 is TGTGCCAGCAGTTTCCCGCAGGGTACTAGCAATCAGCCCCAGCATTTT. The full variable domain, rest sourced from reference TRBV28 and TRBJ1-5, is DVKVTQSSRYLVKRTGEKVFLECVQDMDHENMFWYRQDPGLGLRLIYFSYDVKMKEKGDIPEGYSVSREKKERFSLILESASTNQTSMYLCASSFPQGTSNQPQHFGDGTRLSIL.

This clone was recorded a few times. In the same sample, other DNA sequences code for this CDR3. This chain connects TRBV2 to TRBJ2-5; D remains ambiguous. This CDR3 has 11 residues. Looked up from germline, CDR1 is SNHLY and CDR2 is FYNNEI. The V and J ends lost 4 bases and 2 bases respectively, with 2 bases between them. The CDR3 protein is CASSVQETQYF. As DNA, the CDR3 is TGTGCCAGCAGTGTACAAGAGACCCAGTACTTC.

J is TRBJ2-7 and V is TRBV30; TRBD2 aligns across 7 bases. J was trimmed by 6 bases and V by 4 bases; bases with no gene match: 12. The CDR3 runs 14 residues. In germline, CDR1 is GTSNPN, CDR2 SVGIG (reference sequence). This CDR3 is CAWIGGGSVAEQYF. CDR3 nucleotides: TGTGCCTGGATTGGAGGCGGGAGCGTCGCCGAGCAGTACTTC. The full variable domain, in which reference TRBV30 and TRBJ2-7 provide the parts outside the CDR3, is SQTIHQWPATLVQPVGSPLSLECTVEGTSNPNLYWYRQAAGRGLQLLFYSVGIGQISSEVPQNLSASRPQDRQFILSSKKLLLSDSGFYLCAWIGGGSVAEQYFGPGTRLTVT.

The rearrangement links TRBV25-1 to TRBJ2-5; TRBD1 is a possible D gene (5 bases). V was clipped by 8 bases and J by 5 bases, with 12 bases between them. In germline, CDR1 is MGHDK, CDR2 SYGVNS. The CDR3 consists of 12 residues. The CDR3: CASADQGETQYF. The CDR3 DNA reads TGTGCCAGCGCCGATCAGGGTGAGACCCAGTACTTC.

J is TRBJ2-7 and V is TRBV11-2; TRBD1 agrees at 11 bases. CDR1 SGHAT and CDR2 FQNNGV come from the germline V gene. The CDR3 runs to 15 residues. J gave up 3 bases and V 5 bases, and 6 bases lay outside the gene matches. The CDR3, as DNA: TGTGCCAGCAGCCAAGCCGGGACAGGGGGCTACGAGCAGTACTTC. The encoded protein is CASSQAGTGGYEQYF.